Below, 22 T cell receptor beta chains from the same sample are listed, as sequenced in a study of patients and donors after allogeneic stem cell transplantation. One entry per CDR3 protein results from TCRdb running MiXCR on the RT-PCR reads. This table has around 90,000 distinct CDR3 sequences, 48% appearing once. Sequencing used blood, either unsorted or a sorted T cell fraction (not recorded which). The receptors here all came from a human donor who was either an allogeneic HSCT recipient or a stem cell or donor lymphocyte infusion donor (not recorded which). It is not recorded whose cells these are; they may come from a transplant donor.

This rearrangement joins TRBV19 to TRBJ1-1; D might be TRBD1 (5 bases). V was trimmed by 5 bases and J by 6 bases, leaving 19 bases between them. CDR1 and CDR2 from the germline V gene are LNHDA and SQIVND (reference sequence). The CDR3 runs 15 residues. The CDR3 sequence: CASSARQQHGPEAFF. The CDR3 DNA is TGTGCCAGTAGTGCTCGACAGCAACATGGACCTGAAGCTTTCTTT. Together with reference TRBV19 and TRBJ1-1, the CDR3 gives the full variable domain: DGGITQSPKYLFRKEGQNVTLSCEQNLNHDAMYWYRQDPGQGLRLIYYSQIVNDFQKGDIAEGYSVSREKKESFPLTVTSAQKNPTAFYLCASSARQQHGPEAFFGQGTRLTVV.

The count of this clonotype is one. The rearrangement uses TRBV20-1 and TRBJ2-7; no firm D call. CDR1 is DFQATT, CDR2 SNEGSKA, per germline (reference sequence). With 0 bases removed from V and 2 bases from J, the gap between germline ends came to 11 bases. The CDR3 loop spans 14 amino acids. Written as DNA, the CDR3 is TGCAGTGCTAGAGAAGCCGCCACGGCCTACGAGCAGTACTTC. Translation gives CSAREAATAYEQYF.

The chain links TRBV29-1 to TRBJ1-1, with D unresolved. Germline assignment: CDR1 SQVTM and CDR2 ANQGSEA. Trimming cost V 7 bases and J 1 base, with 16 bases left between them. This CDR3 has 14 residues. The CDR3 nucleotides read TGCAGCGCGGCCCACCCATCGGCGAACACTGAAGCTTTCTTT. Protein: CSAAHPSANTEAFF.

The DNA for the CDR3 is TGTGCCAGCAGTTACGACACTGAAGCTTTCTTT. Amino acid sequence: CASSYDTEAFF. V is TRBV6-2 or TRBV6-3 and J is TRBJ1-1; D unclear. Germline-derived CDR1 and CDR2 are MNHEY and SVGEGT. The length of the CDR3 is 11 residues. Trimming stripped 2 bases from V and 3 bases from J, with 1 base between.

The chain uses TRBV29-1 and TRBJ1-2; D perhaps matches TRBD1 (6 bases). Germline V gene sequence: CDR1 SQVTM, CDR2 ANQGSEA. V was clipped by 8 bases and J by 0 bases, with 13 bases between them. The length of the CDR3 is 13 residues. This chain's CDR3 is CSSRDNANYGYTF. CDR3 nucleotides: TGCAGCAGCCGGGACAACGCTAACTATGGCTACACCTTC.

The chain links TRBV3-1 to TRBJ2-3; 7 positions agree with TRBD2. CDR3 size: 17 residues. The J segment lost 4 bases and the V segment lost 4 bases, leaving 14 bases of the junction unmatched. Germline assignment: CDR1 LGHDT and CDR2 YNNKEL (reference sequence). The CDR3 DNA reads TGTGCCAGCAGCCCTCGCCAAGCGGGATGGAGCCCAGATACGCAGTATTTT. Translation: CASSPRQAGWSPDTQYF.

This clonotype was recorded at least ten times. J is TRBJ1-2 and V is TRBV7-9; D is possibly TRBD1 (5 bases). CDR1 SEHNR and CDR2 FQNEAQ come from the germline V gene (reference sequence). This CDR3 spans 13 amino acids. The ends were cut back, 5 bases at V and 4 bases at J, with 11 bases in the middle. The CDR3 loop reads CASSLDRIYGYTF. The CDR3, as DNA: TGTGCCAGCAGCCTAGACAGAATCTATGGCTACACCTTC. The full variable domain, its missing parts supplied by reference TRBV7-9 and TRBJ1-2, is DTGVSQNPRHKITKRGQNVTFRCDPISEHNRLYWYRQTLGQGPEFLTYFQNEAQLEKSRLLSDRFSAERPKGSFSTLEIQRTEQGDSAMYLCASSLDRIYGYTFGSGTRLTVV.

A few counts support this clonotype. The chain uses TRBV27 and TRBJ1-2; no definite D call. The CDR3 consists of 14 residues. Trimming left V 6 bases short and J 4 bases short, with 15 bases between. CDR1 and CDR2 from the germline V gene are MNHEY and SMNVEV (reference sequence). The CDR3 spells CASSRLRETYGYTF. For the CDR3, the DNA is TGTGCCAGCAGCCGACTTAGGGAGACCTATGGCTACACCTTC.

The CDR3 DNA reads as TGTGCCAGCAGCTTGGCGCTAGGGGGTGGGATTCAAGAGACCCAGTACTTC. As protein: CASSLALGGGIQETQYF. The V gene is TRBV5-4, the J gene TRBJ2-5; weak D call: TRBD1 (6 bases). Germline V CDR1 and CDR2: SGHNT, YYREEE (reference sequence). The CDR3 has 17 residues. The germline V and J ends were trimmed by 0 bases and 2 bases, with 17 bases remaining between them.

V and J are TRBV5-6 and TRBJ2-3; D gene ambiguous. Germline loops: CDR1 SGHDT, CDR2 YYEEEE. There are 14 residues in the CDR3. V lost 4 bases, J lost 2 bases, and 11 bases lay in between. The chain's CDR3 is CASSPPGSTDTQYF. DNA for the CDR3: TGTGCCAGCAGCCCCCCCGGGTCCACAGATACGCAGTATTTT.

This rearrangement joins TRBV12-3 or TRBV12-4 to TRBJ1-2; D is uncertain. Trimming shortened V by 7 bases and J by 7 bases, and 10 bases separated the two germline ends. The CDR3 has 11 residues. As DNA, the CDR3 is TGTGCCAGCACCACCGGGGTTGGCTACACCTTC. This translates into CASTTGVGYTF.

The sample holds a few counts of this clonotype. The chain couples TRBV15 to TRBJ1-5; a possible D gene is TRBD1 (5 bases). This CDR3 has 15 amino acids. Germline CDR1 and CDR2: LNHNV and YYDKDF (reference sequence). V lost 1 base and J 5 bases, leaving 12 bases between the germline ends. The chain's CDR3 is CATSRAGTPDQPQHF. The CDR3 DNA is TGTGCCACCAGCAGAGCCGGGACTCCCGATCAGCCCCAGCATTTT.

CDR3 region: CASSRASDDPNEQFF. The DNA for the CDR3 is TGCGCCAGCAGCCGGGCCAGCGACGACCCCAATGAGCAGTTCTTC. J is TRBJ2-1 and V is TRBV4-3, with D uncertain. V lost 4 bases and J lost 6, with 16 bases in between. The germline V gene encodes CDR1 LGHNA and CDR2 YSLEER. The CDR3 runs to 15 residues.

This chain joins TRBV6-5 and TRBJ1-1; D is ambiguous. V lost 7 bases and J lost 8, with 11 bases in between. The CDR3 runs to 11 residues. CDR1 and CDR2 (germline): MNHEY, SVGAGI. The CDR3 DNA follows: TGTGCCAGCACCCAAGGACGAGAAGCTTTCTTT. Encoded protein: CASTQGREAFF.

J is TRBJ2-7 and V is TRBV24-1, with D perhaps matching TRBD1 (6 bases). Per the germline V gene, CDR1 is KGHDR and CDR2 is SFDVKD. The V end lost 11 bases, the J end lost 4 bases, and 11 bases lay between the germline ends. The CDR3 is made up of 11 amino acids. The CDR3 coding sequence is TGTGCCAGTGGACAGCATTACGAGCAGTACTTC. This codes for CASGQHYEQYF.

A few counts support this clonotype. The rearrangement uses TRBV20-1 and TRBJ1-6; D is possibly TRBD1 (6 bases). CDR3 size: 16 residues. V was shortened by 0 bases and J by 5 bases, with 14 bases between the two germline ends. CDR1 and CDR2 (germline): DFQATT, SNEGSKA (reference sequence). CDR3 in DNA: TGCAGTGCTAGAGAAACAGGGAGAGGGGATAATTCACCCCTCCACTTT. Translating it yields CSARETGRGDNSPLHF.

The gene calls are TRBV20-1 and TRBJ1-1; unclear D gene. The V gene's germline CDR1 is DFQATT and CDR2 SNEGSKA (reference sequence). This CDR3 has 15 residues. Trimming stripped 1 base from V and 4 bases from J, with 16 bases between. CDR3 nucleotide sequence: TGCAGTGCTAGAGGGCCGGGGAAGGCAGGCACTGAAGCTTTCTTT. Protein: CSARGPGKAGTEAFF.

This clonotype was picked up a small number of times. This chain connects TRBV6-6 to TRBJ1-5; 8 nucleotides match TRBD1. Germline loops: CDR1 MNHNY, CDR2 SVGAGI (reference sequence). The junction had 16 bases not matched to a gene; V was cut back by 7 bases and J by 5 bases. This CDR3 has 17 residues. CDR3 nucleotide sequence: TGTGCCAGCAAGACGACAGGGGCCGGGTCACGGGATCAGCCCCAGCATTTT. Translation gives CASKTTGAGSRDQPQHF.

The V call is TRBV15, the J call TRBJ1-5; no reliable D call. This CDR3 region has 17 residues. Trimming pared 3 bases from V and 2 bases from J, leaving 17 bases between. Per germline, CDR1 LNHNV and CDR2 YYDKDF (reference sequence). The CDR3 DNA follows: TGTGCCACCAGCAGGGACGAGGTCCCGCCGGGCAATCAGCCCCAGCATTTT. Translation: CATSRDEVPPGNQPQHF. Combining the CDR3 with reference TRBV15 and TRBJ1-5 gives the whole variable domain DAMVIQNPRYQVTQFGKPVTLSCSQTLNHNVMYWYQQKSSQAPKLLFHYYDKDFNNEADTPDNFQSRRPNTSFCFLDIRSPGLGDTAMYLCATSRDEVPPGNQPQHFGDGTRLSIL.

CDR3 nucleotides: TGTGCCAGCAGCCTGCAGACAGGTCTCAATGAAAAACTGTTTTTT. This gives the protein CASSLQTGLNEKLFF. This rearrangement joins TRBV11-1 to TRBJ1-4; a weak D match, TRBD1 (6 bases). V dropped 5 bases and J dropped 5 bases, with 15 bases sitting between them. This CDR3 comprises 15 residues. From germline, CDR1 is SGHAT and CDR2 FQDESV (reference sequence).

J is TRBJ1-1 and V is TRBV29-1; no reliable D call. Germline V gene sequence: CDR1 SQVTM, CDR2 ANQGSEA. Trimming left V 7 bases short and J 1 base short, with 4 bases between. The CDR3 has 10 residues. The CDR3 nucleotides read TGCAGCGCTCAGAACACTGAAGCTTTCTTT. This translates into CSAQNTEAFF.

CDR3 residues: CASSSGGPYEQYF. The CDR3 coding sequence is TGCGCCAGCAGCTCAGGGGGCCCCTACGAGCAGTACTTC. The V call is TRBV5-1, the J call TRBJ2-7; TRBD1 matches at 8 bases. The germline gives CDR1 SGHRS, CDR2 YFSETQ. After removal of 3 bases from V and 2 bases from J, the junction contained 1 base not matched to a gene. The CDR3 is made up of 13 amino acids.